This TCR beta chain was profiled in a study of ipilimumab plus nivolumab after autologous stem cell transplantation. Study background: Typical patient got a handful of ipilimumab doses and about eight nivolumab doses (median).

Study results and limitations: Per the authors, repertoire, Treg and microbiota data justify further study.

Here immunoSEQ multiplex PCR was the method, and the copy in TCRdb shows in-frame clones only, minus some. The sample contains 15,000 or so clones, approximately 75% of which appear only once. About this clone: Its target is not known.

CDR3 size: 13 residues. Germline V CDR1 and CDR2: SEHNR, FQNEAQ (reference sequence). V lost 5 bases to trimming and J lost 7 bases; unmatched junction nucleotides: 5. Patients got ipilimumab 1 mg/kg beginning 14 to 28 days post-transplant. The sequencing here drew on PBMCs, taken in a trial of ipilimumab plus nivolumab as post-transplant consolidation. J is TRBJ2-7 and V is TRBV7-9; 10 bases align to TRBD1. This TCR was sampled from a male donor with diffuse large B-cell lymphoma. The CDR3 is CASSATGGWEQYF. CDR3 nucleotides: TGTGCCAGCAGCGCGACAGGGGGCTGGGAGCAGTACTTC.